These 31 T cell receptor beta chains originate from one sample sequenced in a study of CD8 T cells in Susac syndrome. RNA totalling about 0.45 to 1 ug underwent reverse transcription with random hexamers. TCRdb redid the calling of the immunoSEQ multiplex PCR reads with MiXCR, one entry per CDR3 protein. The sample holds 110,000 or so distinct CDR3 sequences; 85% to 95% are singletons and the top ten take about 0.096%. The material sequenced was CD4+ T cells from PBMCs. The receptors derive from a human donor with multiple sclerosis.

V and J are TRBV5-1 and TRBJ1-1; D uncertain. V lost 4 bases to trimming and J lost 6 bases, with 13 bases between them. The CDR3 contains 13 residues. Per the germline V gene, CDR1 is SGHRS and CDR2 is YFSETQ. Here the CDR3 DNA reads TGCGCCAGCAGCATCCCTTCAGTACCTGAAGCTTTCTTT. Translated: CASSIPSVPEAFF. The whole variable domain, filled in from reference TRBV5-1 and TRBJ1-1, reads KAGVTQTPRYLIKTRGQQVTLSCSPISGHRSVSWYQQTPGQGLQFLFEYFSETQRNKGNFPGRFSGRQFSNSRSEMNVSTLELGDSALYLCASSIPSVPEAFFGQGTRLTVV.

The chain joins TRBV20-1 to TRBJ1-5; 7 bases agree with TRBD1. Germline V gene data show CDR1 as DFQATT and CDR2 as SNEGSKA (reference sequence). The CDR3 extends over 14 amino acids. V was pared by 6 bases and J by 3 bases, with 8 bases of the junction left unmatched. Written as DNA, the CDR3 is TGCAGTGCCACAGCGGGGACAGTCAATCAGCCCCAGCATTTT. Protein product: CSATAGTVNQPQHF.

This clonotype was seen more than once but under ten times. The V gene is TRBV19, the J gene TRBJ1-5; D is uncertain. V lost 4 bases to trimming and J lost 0 bases, with 7 bases between them. Germline V CDR1 and CDR2: LNHDA, SQIVND (reference sequence). This CDR3 is built from 14 residues. In DNA form, the CDR3 reads TGTGCCAGTAGTAGCCAGTATAGCAATCAGCCCCAGCATTTT. It specifies CASSSQYSNQPQHF.

V and J are TRBV11-2 and TRBJ2-5; 10 positions match TRBD2. This CDR3 has 15 amino acids. The V and J ends lost 2 bases and 2 bases, in that order; junction bases with no gene match: 2. CDR1 and CDR2 (germline): SGHAT, FQNNGV. The CDR3 DNA sequence: TGTGCCAGCAGCTTACAGCGGGGGGGACAAGAGACCCAGTACTTC. Its translation is CASSLQRGGQETQYF.

The genes are TRBV24-1 and TRBJ2-1; possibly TRBD1 for D (6 bases). Germline V gene lookup returns CDR1 KGHDR and CDR2 SFDVKD. With 5 bases removed from V and 9 bases from J, the gap between germline ends came to 16 bases. The CDR3 consists of 14 residues. The CDR3 loop reads CATSVPGQDSEQFF. The CDR3 DNA reads as TGTGCCACCAGTGTCCCGGGACAAGATAGTGAGCAGTTCTTC.

This clonotype was detected only once. The chain carries TRBV29-1 and TRBJ1-2; 9 nucleotides agree with TRBD1. CDR1 and CDR2 from the germline V gene are SQVTM and ANQGSEA. After removal of 5 bases from V and 3 bases from J, the junction contained 7 bases not matched to a gene. This CDR3 comprises 14 residues. This chain's CDR3 is CSVQMGQGHYGYTF. CDR3 sequence (DNA): TGCAGCGTTCAGATGGGACAGGGACACTATGGCTACACCTTC.

The chain couples TRBV20-1 to TRBJ1-2; 8 positions agree with TRBD1. The CDR3 has 16 residues. V gave up 2 bases and J gave up 2 bases; unmatched junction bases: 10. Germline V gives CDR1 DFQATT, CDR2 SNEGSKA (reference sequence). The CDR3 loop is CSARLGQGATNYGYTF. CDR3 coding DNA: TGCAGTGCTAGACTGGGCCAGGGGGCAACCAACTATGGCTACACCTTC.

This rearrangement joins TRBV5-5 to TRBJ1-2; TRBD1 agrees at 7 bases. CDR1 and CDR2 from the germline V gene are SGHKS and YYEKEE (reference sequence). V shed 0 bases, J shed 6 bases, and the junction held 5 bases outside the gene matches. This CDR3 is 14 amino acids long. The CDR3 DNA reads TGTGCCAGCAGCTTGGGACAGGGTGTGGATGGCTACACCTTC. This codes for CASSLGQGVDGYTF.

This sequence joins TRBV20-1 and TRBJ2-1; 9 bases fit TRBD2. The germline V gene has CDR1 DFQATT and CDR2 SNEGSKA (reference sequence). Trimming removed 0 bases from V and 0 bases from J; junction bases left unmatched: 9. CDR3 length equals 18 residues. CDR3 residues: CSARDRAGGPTSYNEQFF. The CDR3 coding sequence is TGCAGTGCTAGAGACAGAGCGGGGGGCCCAACCTCCTACAATGAGCAGTTCTTC.

This chain connects TRBV6-5 to TRBJ2-5, with 7 bases that match TRBD1. V lost 5 bases, J lost 3 bases, and 6 bases stayed unmatched. Germline V gene lookup returns CDR1 MNHEY and CDR2 SVGAGI. The CDR3 covers 14 residues. The CDR3 nucleotides are TGTGCCAGCAGTGCATGGACAGGAGAAGAGACCCAGTACTTC. As protein: CASSAWTGEETQYF.

The rearrangement joins TRBV3-1 to TRBJ1-6; D is undetermined. The CDR3 is 14 amino acids. The germline V and J ends were trimmed by 4 bases and 10 bases, with 14 bases remaining between them. Germline V gives CDR1 LGHDT, CDR2 YNNKEL (reference sequence). This CDR3 reads CASSPGESQSPLHF. The CDR3 nucleotides are TGTGCCAGCAGCCCCGGGGAGTCACAGTCACCCCTCCACTTT. The variable domain in full, with the rest retrieved from reference TRBV3-1 and TRBJ1-6, is DTAVSQTPKYLVTQMGNDKSIKCEQNLGHDTMYWYKQDSKKFLKIMFSYNNKELIINETVPNRFSPKSPDKAHLNLHINSLELGDSAVYFCASSPGESQSPLHFGNGTRLTVT.

The chain links TRBV14 to TRBJ1-2, with D tentatively TRBD1 (5 bases). Germline-derived CDR1 and CDR2 are SGHDN and FVKESK. V was trimmed by 2 bases and J by 5 bases, leaving 18 bases between them. The length of the CDR3 is 16 residues. This CDR3 is CASSQLGRGRNYGYTF. CDR3 DNA sequence: TGTGCCAGCAGCCAATTAGGGAGGGGACGGAATTATGGCTACACCTTC.

This CDR3 is CASSLANPNTEAFF. Here the CDR3 DNA reads TGTGCCAGCAGCTTAGCGAATCCGAACACTGAAGCTTTCTTT. The V gene is TRBV7-9, the J gene TRBJ1-1, with D unresolved. This CDR3 is built from 14 residues. V was clipped by 0 bases and J by 1 base, with 6 bases between them. CDR1 and CDR2 from the germline V gene are SEHNR and FQNEAQ (reference sequence). The full variable domain, with the rest looked up from reference TRBV7-9 and TRBJ1-1, is DTGVSQNPRHKITKRGQNVTFRCDPISEHNRLYWYRQTLGQGPEFLTYFQNEAQLEKSRLLSDRFSAERPKGSFSTLEIQRTEQGDSAMYLCASSLANPNTEAFFGQGTRLTVV.

V usage is TRBV30 and J usage is TRBJ1-2; D ambiguous. CDR3 length equals 14 residues. Germline V gene lookup returns CDR1 GTSNPN and CDR2 SVGIG (reference sequence). Trimming removed 3 bases from V and 1 base from J, with 12 bases in between. CDR3 sequence: CAWSVLGINYGYTF. CDR3 nucleotides: TGTGCCTGGAGCGTCCTGGGGATTAACTATGGCTACACCTTC. Together with reference TRBV30 and TRBJ1-2, the CDR3 gives the full variable domain: SQTIHQWPATLVQPVGSPLSLECTVEGTSNPNLYWYRQAAGRGLQLLFYSVGIGQISSEVPQNLSASRPQDRQFILSSKKLLLSDSGFYLCAWSVLGINYGYTFGSGTRLTVV.

The chain links TRBV30 to TRBJ1-1; D ambiguous. V lost 4 bases and J 7 bases, leaving 22 bases between the germline ends. CDR1 and CDR2 (germline): GTSNPN, SVGIG (reference sequence). The CDR3 is 15 residues long. The CDR3 sequence: CAWKDFRNFHYEAFF. The DNA of the CDR3 is TGTGCCTGGAAAGACTTCCGCAATTTTCATTATGAAGCTTTCTTT.

CDR3 region: CASSQDRLAGYNEQFF. The CDR3 DNA sequence: TGCGCCAGCAGCCAAGATAGGTTAGCGGGTTACAATGAGCAGTTCTTC. V usage is TRBV4-3 and J usage is TRBJ2-1; 7 bases line up with TRBD2. The CDR3 loop spans 16 amino acids. Per the germline V gene, CDR1 is LGHNA and CDR2 is YSLEER. V was clipped by 0 bases and J by 4 bases; unmatched bases: 6.

The V and J genes are TRBV19 and TRBJ1-1; 7 nucleotides align to TRBD1. V gave up 7 bases and J gave up 5 bases; unmatched junction bases: 19. The CDR3 extends over 17 amino acids. The germline CDR1 and CDR2 sequences are LNHDA and SQIVND (reference sequence). The CDR3 region is CASTEGGYGRGRTEAFF. The CDR3 coding sequence is TGTGCCAGTACCGAAGGAGGGTATGGCAGGGGGAGAACTGAAGCTTTCTTT.

The rearrangement uses TRBV4-1 and TRBJ2-3, with 8 positions matching TRBD2. Germline V lookup: CDR1 MGHRA, CDR2 YSYEKL. The V segment lost 3 bases and the J segment 1 base; nucleotides outside the gene matches: 12. CDR3 length: 18 amino acids. The CDR3 loop reads CASSHSGSGRGGTDTQYF. The CDR3 DNA sequence: TGCGCCAGCAGCCACTCTGGTTCGGGGCGGGGGGGCACAGATACGCAGTATTTT.

The V and J genes are TRBV6-6 and TRBJ1-3; TRBD1 matches 7 bases. V lost 7 bases, J lost 4 bases, and 7 bases stayed unmatched. The germline V gene has CDR1 MNHNY and CDR2 SVGAGI (reference sequence). CDR3 length: 14 residues. CDR3 protein: CASIHRDRGNTIYF. CDR3 DNA sequence: TGTGCCAGCATCCACCGGGACAGAGGAAACACCATATATTTT.

V and J are TRBV28 and TRBJ1-1; no definite D call. The CDR3 has 11 residues. Looked up from germline, CDR1 is MDHEN and CDR2 is SYDVKM. Trimming removed 6 bases from V and 5 bases from J, with 7 bases in between. CDR3 sequence: CASSRWTEAFF. The CDR3 DNA reads as TGTGCCAGCAGCCGTTGGACTGAAGCTTTCTTT.

V gene TRBV19 combines with J gene TRBJ2-3, with 10 positions matching TRBD2. V gave up 11 bases and J gave up 2 bases; unmatched junction bases: 7. The germline V gene has CDR1 LNHDA and CDR2 SQIVND (reference sequence). The CDR3 length is 14 residues. This chain's CDR3 is CACSGGVITDTQYF. The CDR3 DNA is TGTGCCTGCAGCGGGGGGGTTATCACAGATACGCAGTATTTT.

J is TRBJ2-7 and V is TRBV5-1; TRBD1 matches at 9 bases. CDR3 length: 13 amino acids. J was trimmed by 5 bases and V by 4 bases; bases with no gene match: 4. CDR1 is SGHRS and CDR2 is YFSETQ in the germline V gene. CDR3 in amino acids: CASSRDRVHEQYF. CDR3 DNA sequence: TGCGCCAGCAGCCGGGACAGGGTTCACGAGCAGTACTTC. Using reference TRBV5-1 and TRBJ2-7 for the parts outside the CDR3, the full variable domain is KAGVTQTPRYLIKTRGQQVTLSCSPISGHRSVSWYQQTPGQGLQFLFEYFSETQRNKGNFPGRFSGRQFSNSRSEMNVSTLELGDSALYLCASSRDRVHEQYFGPGTRLTVT.

The rearrangement joins TRBV3-1 to TRBJ1-1; tentative D call: TRBD1 (5 bases). Germline V lookup: CDR1 LGHDT, CDR2 YNNKEL (reference sequence). The CDR3 spans 14 residues. V lost 3 bases and J 1 base, leaving 9 bases between the germline ends. CDR3 amino acids: CASSQGRTNTEAFF. The CDR3 nucleotides are TGTGCCAGCAGCCAGGGACGGACGAACACTGAAGCTTTCTTT.

The chain recombines TRBV20-1 with TRBJ2-2; D assignment may be TRBD1 or TRBD2 (5 bases each). CDR3 length equals 16 residues. Germline V gene sequence: CDR1 DFQATT, CDR2 SNEGSKA (reference sequence). V dropped 2 bases and J dropped 3 bases, with 16 bases sitting between them. The CDR3 is CSARFSGTPYTGELFF. DNA of the CDR3: TGCAGTGCTAGATTCTCCGGGACCCCCTACACCGGGGAGCTGTTTTTT.

This chain connects TRBV30 to TRBJ1-2, with 7 bases fitting TRBD1. V lost 3 bases to trimming and J lost 5 bases; unmatched junction nucleotides: 12. The germline V gene has CDR1 GTSNPN and CDR2 SVGIG (reference sequence). The CDR3 has 15 amino acids. In nucleotides, the CDR3 is TGTGCCTGGAGAGGGCCGGACAGGTTACGATATGGCTACACCTTC. It encodes CAWRGPDRLRYGYTF.

V is TRBV20-1 and J is TRBJ1-2; D is perhaps TRBD1 (6 bases). CDR3 length equals 14 residues. From germline, CDR1 is DFQATT and CDR2 SNEGSKA (reference sequence). The germline V and J ends were trimmed by 5 bases and 5 bases, with 18 bases remaining between them. The CDR3 bases are TGCAGTGCTTTATACGATAGGGGGGCTTATGGCTACACCTTC. This encodes CSALYDRGAYGYTF.

The V gene is TRBV4-1, the J gene TRBJ2-1, with D possibly being TRBD2 (5 bases). V was shortened by 4 bases and J by 6 bases, with 16 bases between the two germline ends. Per germline, CDR1 MGHRA and CDR2 YSYEKL. The CDR3 extends over 15 amino acids. CDR3 sequence (DNA): TGCGCCAGCAGCCCAGTGGGGAGAGATTTCAATGAGCAGTTCTTC. It translates to CASSPVGRDFNEQFF.

The chain employs TRBV29-1 and TRBJ2-3; D may match TRBD1 or TRBD2 (5 bases each). Trimming pared 5 bases from V and 4 bases from J, leaving 16 bases between. The germline V gene has CDR1 SQVTM and CDR2 ANQGSEA. The CDR3 length is 14 residues. For the CDR3, the DNA is TGCAGCGTTTTGTCCGGGGCGAGGGCAGATACGCAGTATTTT. Translating it yields CSVLSGARADTQYF.

The rearrangement links TRBV7-3 to TRBJ2-1; 8 bases are a match to TRBD2. Germline loops: CDR1 SGHTA, CDR2 FQGTGA. CDR3 length: 15 residues. After removal of 4 bases from V and 6 bases from J, the junction contained 8 bases not matched to a gene. The CDR3 DNA follows: TGTGCCAGCAGCTCCCGGACTAGCCAGGTCAATGAGCAGTTCTTC. Translating gives CASSSRTSQVNEQFF. Complete variable domain (other parts from reference TRBV7-3 and TRBJ2-1): GAGVSQTPSNKVTEKGKYVELRCDPISGHTALYWYRQSLGQGPEFLIYFQGTGAADDSGLPNDRFFAVRPEGSVSTLKIQRTERGDSAVYLCASSSRTSQVNEQFFGPGTRLTVL.

The chain links TRBV28 to TRBJ2-3; tentatively, D is TRBD1 or TRBD2 (6 bases each). The germline V gene encodes CDR1 MDHEN and CDR2 SYDVKM. CDR3 length: 16 residues. The V gene lost 9 bases and the J gene lost 1 base, with 20 bases spanning the gap. The DNA of the CDR3 is TGTGCCAGTAATCCAGTAGGGGGGCCGCGCACAGATACGCAGTATTTT. Translated, it gives CASNPVGGPRTDTQYF.

This clonotype was seen just once. This chain connects TRBV20-1 to TRBJ2-5; a possible D gene is TRBD1 (5 bases). The germline gives CDR1 DFQATT, CDR2 SNEGSKA (reference sequence). This CDR3 has 13 amino acids. Trimming removed 2 bases at V and 5 bases at J, with 12 bases between. In DNA form, the CDR3 reads TGCAGTGCTAGACTTAGGGGTTCTGAGACCCAGTACTTC. It specifies CSARLRGSETQYF.